A selection of T cell receptor beta chains follows, all from one sample in a study of response to subunit inactivated influenza vaccine. TCRdb used MiXCR to reprocess the RT-PCR reads, holding one entry per CDR3 protein. The data hold 700,000 to 900,000 distinct CDR3 sequences, with approximately 22% observed a single time. This specimen consisted of PBMCs from blood, obtained 5 days after vaccination. The receptor set was obtained from a man aged 45-65 years who received an inactivated influenza vaccine. Both conserved end residues are part of each CDR3. D genes are given only for firm matches. Rows give clone size only sometimes, using once, few, many, or a class for an expanded clone.

v_call	clone_size	d_call	j_call	cdr3_aa	cdr3_nt
TRBV4-2	once	TRBD2	TRBJ2-2	CASSRDVLATGELFF	TGTGCCAGCAGCCGAGATGTACTAGCGACCGGGGAGCTGTTTTTT
TRBV12-3/TRBV12-4	few	TRBD2	TRBJ2-3	CASRPGTSVSDTQYF	TGTGCCAGCAGGCCCGGGACTAGCGTTTCAGATACGCAGTATTTT
TRBV7-8	many	-	TRBJ1-2	CASSLQGELHGYTF	TGTGCCAGCAGCCTACAGGGAGAGTTGCATGGCTACACCTTC
TRBV6-1	-	-	TRBJ1-5	CASSLTTGRGVYQPQHF	TGTGCCAGCAGTCTAACGACAGGTCGGGGGGTCTATCAGCCCCAGCATTTT
TRBV11-2	-	-	TRBJ1-5	CASSLDRGRPQHF	TGTGCCAGCAGCTTAGATCGAGGCCGGCCCCAGCATTTT
TRBV20-1	few	-	TRBJ2-7	CSASLTSSYEQYF	TGCAGTGCTAGTTTAACTAGCTCCTACGAGCAGTACTTC
TRBV10-3	-	-	TRBJ1-2	CAIRERVRDNYGYTF	TGTGCCATCAGAGAGAGGGTTCGGGATAACTATGGCTACACCTTC
TRBV11-2	-	-	TRBJ1-1	CASSLNGLREAFF	TGTGCCAGCAGCTTAAATGGTCTTAGAGAAGCTTTCTTT
TRBV6-1	-	-	TRBJ1-2	CASTLFHLANYGYTF	TGTGCCAGCACCCTCTTTCACTTAGCTAACTATGGCTACACCTTC
TRBV6-1	few	-	TRBJ2-5	CASSFGGWGRETQYF	TGTGCCAGCAGCTTTGGAGGCTGGGGCCGAGAGACCCAGTACTTC
TRBV5-1	-	-	TRBJ2-7	CASSPVSSPSYEQYF	TGCGCCAGCAGCCCAGTCTCGTCGCCCTCCTACGAGCAGTACTTC
TRBV12-3/TRBV12-4	many	-	TRBJ2-7	CASSLGSGPKYF	TGTGCCAGCAGTTTAGGGTCCGGGCCGAAGTACTTC
TRBV20-1	-	TRBD1	TRBJ2-1	CSASEMTGVHNEQFF	TGCAGTGCTAGCGAAATGACAGGGGTACACAATGAGCAGTTCTTC
TRBV28	few	-	TRBJ2-1	CASSFSFATYNEQFF	TGTGCCAGCAGTTTTTCCTTCGCTACCTACAATGAGCAGTTCTTC
TRBV2	-	-	TRBJ2-7	CASSLQVQPSYEQYF	TGTGCCAGCAGTTTACAGGTTCAACCCTCCTACGAGCAGTACTTC
TRBV20-1	-	-	TRBJ2-6	CSARVGRLWAGANVLTF	TGCAGTGCTAGGGTTGGCAGATTGTGGGCTGGGGCCAACGTCCTGACTTTC
TRBV5-1	-	-	TRBJ2-3	CASSLAKGQITDTQYF	TGCGCCAGCAGCTTGGCCAAAGGACAGATTACAGATACGCAGTATTTT
TRBV20-1	once	-	TRBJ2-5	CSASRTVRGTQYF	TGCAGTGCCTCGCGGACAGTCCGGGGGACCCAGTACTTC
TRBV29-1	few	-	TRBJ2-7	CSVEDPSFYEQYF	TGCAGCGTTGAAGACCCGTCCTTCTACGAGCAGTACTTC
TRBV3-1	few	TRBD1	TRBJ2-5	CASSQEGTGQETQYF	TGTGCCAGCAGCCAAGAGGGGACAGGCCAAGAGACCCAGTACTTC
TRBV5-6	-	TRBD1	TRBJ2-1	CASRRGQGTYNEQFF	TGTGCCAGCCGTAGGGGACAGGGGACCTACAATGAGCAGTTCTTC
TRBV18	few	TRBD2	TRBJ2-1	CASSPAGGANNEQFF	TGTGCCAGCTCACCAGCGGGGGGGGCGAACAATGAGCAGTTCTTC
TRBV2	-	-	TRBJ2-3	CASSYQDTQYF	TGTGCCAGCAGTTATCAAGATACGCAGTATTTT
TRBV24-1	few	-	TRBJ1-5	CATSDSSNQPQHF	TGTGCCACCAGTGATTCTAGCAATCAGCCCCAGCATTTT
TRBV7-2	-	-	TRBJ2-1	CASSLGETTYNEQFF	TGTGCCAGCAGCTTAGGTGAGACTACCTACAATGAGCAGTTCTTC
TRBV5-5	few	-	TRBJ1-1	CASSWGLVGTEAFF	TGTGCCAGCAGCTGGGGGCTGGTGGGGACTGAAGCTTTCTTT
TRBV20-1	-	-	TRBJ1-1	CSASDIPGGAFF	TGCAGTGCTAGTGACATACCTGGGGGAGCTTTCTTT
TRBV6-6	-	TRBD1	TRBJ1-1	CASSPPQGAAFF	TGTGCCAGCAGTCCCCCACAGGGGGCAGCTTTCTTT
TRBV7-2	few	-	TRBJ2-1	CASSLRIFLSYNEQFF	TGTGCCAGCAGCTTACGCATTTTTCTCTCCTACAATGAGCAGTTCTTC
TRBV29-1	few	TRBD1	TRBJ2-3	CSAAAQGQVPNTQYF	TGCAGCGCTGCGGCCCAAGGACAGGTCCCGAATACGCAGTATTTT
TRBV25-1	few	-	TRBJ1-1	CASSDDRDGNTEAFF	TGTGCCAGCAGTGACGACCGGGACGGCAACACTGAAGCTTTCTTT
TRBV20-1	few	-	TRBJ1-4	CSAPVLGNSGLFF	TGCAGTGCCCCCGTACTGGGGAACAGTGGCCTGTTTTTT
TRBV6-1	-	TRBD1	TRBJ1-4	CASSLRTGLMNEKLFF	TGTGCCAGCAGTCTCCGGACAGGGCTAATGAATGAAAAACTGTTTTTT
TRBV27	-	TRBD2	TRBJ2-2	CASSLSPGLAGVNTGELFF	TGTGCCAGCAGTTTATCTCCGGGACTAGCGGGGGTGAACACCGGGGAGCTGTTTTTT
TRBV28	-	-	TRBJ2-3	CASSSWGEAGTDTQYF	TGTGCCAGCAGTTCTTGGGGGGAGGCGGGCACAGATACGCAGTATTTT
TRBV2	-	-	TRBJ1-2	CASSDRGAYGYTF	TGTGCCAGCAGTGACCGTGGGGCGTATGGCTACACCTTC
TRBV20-1	-	TRBD1	TRBJ2-7	CSARETGRGISYEQYF	TGCAGTGCTAGGGAGACAGGGAGAGGGATCAGCTACGAGCAGTACTTC
TRBV14	many	TRBD2	TRBJ2-1	CASSPGLEGLAGGSYNEQFF	TGTGCCAGCAGCCCTGGTCTTGAGGGACTAGCGGGAGGATCCTACAATGAGCAGTTCTTC
TRBV29-1	-	-	TRBJ2-6	CSAISGANVLTF	TGCAGCGCTATCTCTGGGGCCAACGTCCTGACTTTC
TRBV10-3	-	-	TRBJ2-1	CAISEGSHRISYNEQFF	TGTGCCATCAGTGAGGGATCTCACCGAATCTCCTACAATGAGCAGTTCTTC
TRBV20-1	-	-	TRBJ2-3	CSVKRSGTSTDTQYF	TGCAGTGTAAAGAGGTCGGGGACTAGCACAGATACGCAGTATTTT